This TCR beta chain was identified in a study of cytomegalovirus exposure and HLA in healthy donors. Study-wide background: Approximately 180 million T cells yielded roughly 120 million unique TCR beta sequences, as an earlier analysis found.

Study conclusions and caveats: Reports indicate that TCR beta sequences accurately predicted the HLA-A and HLA-B alleles of most subjects.

With 60 Vbeta and 13 Jbeta primers, the PCR was carried out. Produced via immunoSEQ multiplex PCR; TCRdb's table is partial and in-frame only. The table lists tens of thousands of clones, with less than 0.65% in the top ten. About this clone: Its cognate antigen is unknown.

V lost 3 bases and J lost 3, with 18 bases in between. The CDR3 totals 16 residues. Germline V gives CDR1 SGDLS, CDR2 YYNGEE. The TCR sequence derives from a man between 50 and 59 years old in good health and CMV-seronegative. Source material: PBMCs. The chain couples TRBV9 to TRBJ1-2; maybe TRBD1 (5 bases). DNA for the CDR3: TGTGCCAGCAGCGCAACCTTCCAGGGCCCCCACTATGGCTACACCTTC. It encodes CASSATFQGPHYGYTF.